The rows below give T cell receptor beta chains drawn from one sample of a study of CD8 T cells in ankylosing spondylitis. TCRdb called the 5' RACE reads again in MiXCR, with one record for every CDR3 protein. The sample contains more than 300,000 distinct CDR3 sequences, roughly 8% of which appear only once. The sequenced sample consisted of blood, either unsorted or a sorted T cell fraction (not recorded which). These receptors were collected from a male donor with ankylosing spondylitis. Both conserved end residues are part of each CDR3. D genes are given only for firm matches.

D gene,V gene,CDR3 protein
NA,TRBV5-1,CASSRYSGRMVNEQLF
NA,TRBV28,CASSFGRGNYEQYF
NA,TRBV12-3/TRBV12-4,CASSLLGGTGELFF
NA,TRBV29-1,CSVTNRDSPSGYTYEQYF
NA,TRBV12-3/TRBV12-4,CASSRRRTLDNEQFF
TRBD2,TRBV20-1,CSARIVAGAFYNEQFF
NA,TRBV6-1,CATQGTSGNQPQHF
NA,TRBV3-1,CASSQRVGAGRNEQFF
NA,TRBV7-7,CASSSGILGSYNEQFF
NA,TRBV5-1,CASSLADWGYNEQFF
TRBD1,TRBV29-1,CSVEEDRDETQYF
TRBD1,TRBV5-1,CASSWAGTVNTGELFF
TRBD2,TRBV28,CASSPREAWNEQFF
TRBD2,TRBV29-1,CSVEGNRLAGGYNEQFF
NA,TRBV5-1,CASSLNTWDGELFF
NA,TRBV9,CASSVTAGSEQYF
NA,TRBV6-1,CASIHAGGGTEAFF
NA,TRBV3-1,CASSQEPQGYNEQFF
TRBD2,TRBV27,CASSSWLAGSYEQYF
NA,TRBV5-4,CASSLGRTSYEMNTEAFF
NA,TRBV5-1,CASSLLGNTGELFF
NA,TRBV12-3/TRBV12-4,CASSRGPSGNTIYF
TRBD1,TRBV6-1,CASKGQEGMNTEAFF
TRBD2,TRBV4-3,CASSQDRDLPGGKFF
NA,TRBV7-2,CASSPQAGRDEKLFF
NA,TRBV30,CAWSWGRMNTEAFF
NA,TRBV27,CASSSGLSREQYF
NA,TRBV2,CASGDNYGYTF
NA,TRBV29-1,CSVAPGPRQPQHF
TRBD2,TRBV7-2,CASSLQLAGVSGELFF
NA,TRBV14,CASSHFGGGSYEQYF
NA,TRBV5-6,CASSIGQYNEQFF
NA,TRBV3-1,CASSQGQANTGELFF
NA,TRBV4-2,CASSEGGRYNSGANVLTF
TRBD2,TRBV20-1,CSARVDGRSPEQYF